The T cell receptor (beta chain) described here comes from a study of blood T cell repertoires in COVID-19. V was trimmed by 0 bases and J by 1 base, leaving 16 bases between them. This CDR3 contains 18 residues. Looked up from germline, CDR1 is ENHRY and CDR2 is SYGVKD. Assay: immunoSEQ multiplex PCR; the TCRdb copy retains only in-frame clones and omits some. The sample gives about 280,000 clones, 89% of which show up once; approximately 0.94% is in the top ten. V is TRBV10-3 and J is TRBJ1-3; no clear D. The sample was peripheral blood. The source of this sequence is a middle-aged woman who had recovered from COVID-19. CDR3 sequence (DNA): TGTGCCATCAGTGAGTCGGGCAAATCCCCCTCTTCTGGAAACACCATATATTTT. Its protein is CAISESGKSPSSGNTIYF.